One and the same sample provided the 6 T cell receptor beta chains below, sequenced in a study of tumor and adjacent non-tumor tissue in lung cancer. Three rounds of nested PCR, following a modified ARM-PCR protocol, produced the TCRbeta library. TCRdb reanalysed the multiplex PCR reads using MiXCR and keeps one entry per CDR3 protein. The repertoire has about 93,000 distinct CDR3 sequences, 67% of them found once; the top ten carry roughly 18%. RNA was extracted from bulk tissue without any cell sorting. The sequencing sample was made of lung tumor tissue. These receptors were taken from a man between 60 and 70 years old with non-small cell lung cancer.

This chain joins TRBV6-5 and TRBJ2-1; either TRBD1 or TRBD2 may fit D (6 bases each). The V and J ends lost 10 bases and 2 bases respectively, with 18 bases between them. The CDR3 is 15 residues long. Germline assignment: CDR1 MNHEY and CDR2 SVGAGI. The CDR3 region is CANRGGGGTYNEQFF. Here the CDR3 DNA reads TGTGCCAACCGCGGAGGAGGGGGGACCTACAATGAGCAGTTCTTC.

Regarding this clonotype: The junction shows a germline mismatch at one end, possibly a read error. The V call is TRBV4-3, the J call TRBJ2-3; TRBD2 aligns across 7 bases. Per the germline V gene, CDR1 is LGHNA and CDR2 is YSLEER. The CDR3 length is 17 residues. CDR3 sequence reads: CASSPEASGRGTDTQSF. The DNA for the CDR3 is TGCGCCAGCAGCCCGGAGGCGAGTGGGAGGGGCACAGATACGCAGTCTTTT.

About this clonotype itself: Relative to the germline gene, one junction end is altered; a read error may explain this. This chain links TRBV4-3 with TRBJ1-6, with D perhaps TRBD1 (6 bases). CDR1 is LGHNA, CDR2 YSLEER, per germline. This CDR3 has 17 residues. CDR3 nucleotides: TGCGCCAGCAGCCGAGACGCCCCGGGGGGCTATAATTCACCCGTCCACTTT. Residues: CASSRDAPGGYNSPVHF.

CDR3: CASSYRTGAEDGYTF. The CDR3 DNA follows: TGTGCCAGCAGTTACCGTACCGGGGCAGAAGATGGCTACACCTTC. The gene calls are TRBV6-2 or TRBV6-3 and TRBJ1-2, with a weak D call TRBD1 (5 bases). The CDR3 extends over 15 amino acids. Germline-derived CDR1 and CDR2 are MNHEY and SVGEGT. The V end was cut by 2 bases, the J end by 6 bases, with 16 bases between.

A word on this clonotype: One end of the junction fails to match germline, which may point to a read error. The V gene is TRBV4-2, the J gene TRBJ2-1; tentatively, D is TRBD2 (5 bases). CDR1 and CDR2 from the germline V gene are LGHNA and YNFKEQ. This CDR3 is 15 amino acids long. The CDR3 sequence: CASSQDGSSDNKQFF. CDR3 sequence (DNA): TGTGCCAGCAGTCAAGATGGGAGCAGCGACAATAAGCAGTTCTTC.

About this clonotype itself: A much larger clone differs from this one at a single base, so this may be a read error. The chain combines TRBV11-2 with TRBJ2-2, with D possibly TRBD1 on 6 matching bases. Germline loops: CDR1 SGHAT, CDR2 FQNNGV. This CDR3 region has 14 residues. CDR3 in amino acids: CACSLDSQSGELFF. The CDR3 region has the DNA TGTGCCTGCAGCCTGGACAGTCAGTCCGGGGAGCTGTTTTTT.